The present T cell receptor (beta chain) was sequenced within a study of T cells in Graves' hyperthyroidism and ophthalmopathy. TCR beta CDR3 regions were amplified from RNA transcripts. The HTBI primer set drove a first-round RT-PCR of the TCR CDR3. TCRdb redid the calling of the multiplex PCR reads with MiXCR, one entry per CDR3 protein. The sample carries approximately 410,000 distinct CDR3 sequences, roughly 15% recorded once. The ends lost 0 bases at V and 2 bases at J; junction bases unmatched: 3. CDR3 length equals 15 residues. Germline assignment: CDR1 GTSNPN and CDR2 SVGIG (reference sequence). Broader study findings: Among clonotypes expanded in thyroid above 0.001, most were also found in blood.

In this sample, this clonotype turned up once. As yet, its antigen is unknown. A much more abundant neighbour one base away suggests this may be a read error. Input material: blood. The source is a man between 18 and 29 years old with Graves' ophthalmopathy. The V gene is TRBV30, the J gene TRBJ2-3, with TRBD2 identical over 9 bases. CDR3: CAWSVRGGVTDTQYF. The DNA of the CDR3 is TGTGCCTGGAGTGTACGCGGGGGGGTCACAGATACGCAGTATTTT.